This T cell receptor beta chain was sequenced for a study of CD8+CD57+ T cells in acquired aplastic anemia (dated by TCRdb to the late 2010s). Notes on the research overall: DNA extracted from sorted CD4+ and CD8+ cells had a mean of roughly 3 ug, with a range of 0.2 to 27.4 ug. A CD8+CD57+ expansion meant a frequency higher than the mean frequency seen in healthy subjects. General findings and caveats noted by the study authors: No significant difference in CD8+ Simpson's diversity was found between patients and healthy controls (P=0.060). Roughly 29 CD8+ CDR3 sequences were found to be shared between patients and controls, but these sequences appeared to be highly expressed in patients and within the immunodominant clones of the patients.

The CDR3 spans 15 residues, from the cysteine through the phenylalanine. The sequence is cut down to CDR3 DNA, 45 bases in frame from base 1. CDR1 is given as LNHDA and CDR2 as SQIVND, both from the germline V gene (reference sequence). Trimming removed 3 bases from V and 0 bases from J, leaving 9 bases between the germline ends. Expansion of CD8+CD57+ cells had been shown by flow cytometry in the patients chosen for sequencing. Every patient had a diagnosis of severe acquired aplastic anemia based on International Study of Aplastic Anemia and Agranulocytosis and Camitta criteria. Patients had received no therapy at the time of blood sampling. In this study, sorted CD4+ and CD8+ T cells from the blood of healthy subjects and of severe aplastic anemia patients had their TCR repertoires deep-sequenced. Patients were enrolled in the USA under clinicaltrials.gov protocols 00001620, 01623167, 00001397, 00071045, 00081523 and 00961064. Ficoll-Paque density gradient centrifugation was used to isolate peripheral blood mononuclear cells. Before DNA extraction, CD4+ and CD8+ T cells were sorted with FACS or magnetic beads.

Genomic DNA served as template for TCR beta VDJ combination and CDR3 sequence profiling. TCR repertoire sequencing was run on an Illumina HiSeq 2000. Processing in the source paper ran as follows. TRBV/TRBJ rearrangement plots, CDR3 size and DJ length profiles, and Simpson's diversity index were used to assess repertoires. The most abundant DNA sequence in the deep sequencing data was taken as the immunodominant clone. CDR3 amino acid sequences were screened for sharing across subjects and were compared with published repertoires and the VDJdb database. The public reads were quality trimmed at Q25 with fastp and then assembled into clones with MiXCR by TCRdb, keeping productive beta chains. Merged by CDR3 protein, the rows form single entries marked with the most common genes and DNA. TCRdb's processing, not the study's, gives the V and J calls here. The table for this sample lists approximately 260,000 distinct CDR3 sequences; roughly 82% of them were counted only once. 42% of the sample belongs to the ten largest clones.

Regarding this clonotype: Its cognate antigen has yet to be identified. Base qualities are not recorded, but no much larger clone differs from it by a single base.

Sequencing was done on a sample of sorted CD4+, CD8+, or CD8+CD57+ T cells (not recorded which) from PBMCs. Recombination linked TRBV19 to TRBJ1-5; tentative D gene TRBD1, with 6 bases matching. This receptor was taken from a human donor with aplastic anemia. The CDR3 here reads CASSMIRGSNQPQHF. The nucleotide sequence is given as TGTGCCAGTAGTATGATCAGGGGTAGCAATCAGCCCCAGCATTTT.